These T cell receptor beta chains were read from a single sample in a study of blood T cell repertoires in COVID-19. Method: immunoSEQ multiplex PCR; TCRdb's copy keeps in-frame clones and lacks some. The sample yields around 270,000 clones, 80% to 85% seen once. The sample comprised peripheral blood. All receptors derive from a woman between 35 and 50 years old who had recovered from COVID-19. Both conserved end residues are part of each CDR3. Fields, in order: V gene, clone size, J gene, CDR3 protein. Rows give clone size only sometimes, using once, few, many, or a class for an expanded clone.

>TRBV6-4|NA|TRBJ1-2
CASSDTGGALDGYTF
>TRBV24-1|NA|TRBJ2-1
CATSDPRQGGSYNEQFF
>TRBV6-5|NA|TRBJ1-2
CASRNTGDLRYTF
>TRBV5-6|NA|TRBJ1-2
CASSATQGLFGYTF
>TRBV4-2|NA|TRBJ1-6
CASSQDPGQGAYNSPLHF
>TRBV5-1|NA|TRBJ1-3
CASSLDREGNTIYF
>TRBV9|NA|TRBJ2-1
CASSVAGGGAYNEQFF
>TRBV28|NA|TRBJ1-5
CASSFDRGTGVVSQPQHF
>TRBV7-8|NA|TRBJ1-4
CASSPGGEKLFF
>TRBV5-1|once|TRBJ1-1
CASSSGQGGSAFF
>TRBV10-3|NA|TRBJ2-3
CAIKPGGGISTDTQYF
>TRBV29-1|NA|TRBJ1-1
CSVTAGQGRYTEAFF
>TRBV2|NA|TRBJ2-7
CAGSDRGHEQYF
>TRBV7-9|once|TRBJ2-7
CASSQGDYGYEQYF
>TRBV28|NA|TRBJ2-5
CASQTGTGRSETQYF
>TRBV11-2|NA|TRBJ1-1
CASSLGPIGAEAFF
>TRBV30|NA|TRBJ1-2
CAWAGQGHGYTF
>TRBV28|NA|TRBJ2-7
CASRPETGAVYEQYF
>TRBV28|NA|TRBJ2-5
CASSSKTVQETQYF
>TRBV6-1|few|TRBJ1-6
CASSEAAGNNSPLHF
>TRBV6-1|NA|TRBJ2-3
CASSEDRGDTQYF
>TRBV29-1|NA|TRBJ1-2
CSGKGGFGYTF
>TRBV18|NA|TRBJ2-2
CASSPPGVSGTGELFF
>TRBV5-4|NA|TRBJ2-1
CASSRGGYTYNEQFF
>TRBV6-1|NA|TRBJ1-5
CASSVGTGGSNQPQHF
>TRBV28|NA|TRBJ1-1
CASSLPMNTEAFF
>TRBV7-3|NA|TRBJ1-2
CVSSPDINNYGYTF
>TRBV2|NA|TRBJ2-5
CASTRATGGQETQYF
>TRBV3-1/TRBV3-2|NA|TRBJ2-5
CASSLNSRGKYF
>TRBV7-9|NA|TRBJ2-7
CASSSPGTRLSDYEQYF
>TRBV7-3|many|TRBJ1-1
CASSLSGGGNTEAFF
>TRBV3-1/TRBV3-2|NA|TRBJ1-2
CASSQDRGHLNYGYTF
>TRBV19|NA|TRBJ2-1
CASSLMTEYNEQFF
>TRBV5-1|once|TRBJ1-1
CASSFSAGNTEAFF
>TRBV10-2|many|TRBJ2-1
CASSDRAGTGYNEQFF
>TRBV7-6|NA|TRBJ2-2
CASSEGARGYTGELFF
>TRBV10-3|NA|TRBJ2-2
CAISESIQGATGELFF
>TRBV20-1|NA|TRBJ2-5
CSAWSWETQYF
>TRBV2|NA|TRBJ1-1
CASSEQGHTEAFF
>TRBV18|NA|TRBJ2-3
CASSPREDTDTQYF
>TRBV4-2|once|TRBJ1-5
CASSQDRGANQPQHF
>TRBV7-8|NA|TRBJ1-2
CASSFQGEDYGYTF
>TRBV27|NA|TRBJ2-3
CASSFVGLTDTQYF
>TRBV28|few|TRBJ1-5
CASSRQEIQPQHF
>TRBV4-1|NA|TRBJ2-7
CASSQGLVGNYEQYF
>TRBV7-2|NA|TRBJ2-7
CASSLFRGYEQYF
>TRBV12-3/TRBV12-4|NA|TRBJ1-1
CASSLGTKAFF
>TRBV11-1|NA|TRBJ2-3
CASSSGAGGFTDTQYF
>TRBV6-2/TRBV6-3|few|TRBJ1-3
CASTPPSAYSGNTIYF
>TRBV6-1|NA|TRBJ1-4
CASSETGGALGEKLFF
>TRBV3-1/TRBV3-2|NA|TRBJ1-5
CASSPGGGWNQPQHF
>TRBV18|once|TRBJ2-1
CASSPRGYRSSYNEQFF